This T cell receptor (beta chain) is drawn from a study of T cell responses to AZD1222 COVID-19 vaccine. Assay: immunoSEQ multiplex PCR; the TCRdb copy retains only in-frame clones and omits some. The repertoire holds 180,000 or so clones, with roughly 92% as singletons. Trimming removed 0 bases at V and 7 bases at J, with 14 bases between. There are 15 residues in the CDR3. The germline CDR1 and CDR2 sequences are SGHKS and YYEKEE (reference sequence). The sequence derives from an adult in good health. V and J are TRBV5-5 and TRBJ1-5; D unresolved. The sequencing used peripheral blood, collected on day 0 of AZD1222 vaccination. The CDR3 bases are TGTGCCAGCAGCTTGGACGGGGATGGAGAGCAGCCCCAGCATTTT. It is translated as CASSLDGDGEQPQHF.